This T cell receptor beta chain appears in the sequencing data of a study of monozygotic twins with inflammatory bowel disease. The V gene's germline CDR1 is LGHNA and CDR2 YSLEER. CDR3 length equals 19 residues. TCRdb re-analyzed the 5' RACE reads; it lists each CDR3 protein once, without DNA. Recorded for this sample: a few hundred thousand distinct CDR3 sequences. Sequencing was carried out using blood. The V and J genes are TRBV4-3 and TRBJ2-3; as DNA is missing, the TRBD2 call by TCRdb cannot be tested. The TCR was taken from a human donor with ulcerative colitis or Crohn's disease, or a healthy co-twin of an affected twin (not recorded which). Here the CDR3 reads CASSQDHWRGTPSTDTQYF.